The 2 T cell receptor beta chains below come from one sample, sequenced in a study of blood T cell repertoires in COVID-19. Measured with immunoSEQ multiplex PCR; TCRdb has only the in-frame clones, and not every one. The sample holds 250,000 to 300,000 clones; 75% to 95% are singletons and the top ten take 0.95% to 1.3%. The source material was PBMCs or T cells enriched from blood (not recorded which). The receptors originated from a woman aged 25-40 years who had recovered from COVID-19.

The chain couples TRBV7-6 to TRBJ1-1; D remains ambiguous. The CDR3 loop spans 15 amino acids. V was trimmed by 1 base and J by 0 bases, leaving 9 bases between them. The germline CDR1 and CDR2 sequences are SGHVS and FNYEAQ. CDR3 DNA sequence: TGTGCCAGCAGCTTAGACGAGGGAATGAACACTGAAGCTTTCTTT. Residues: CASSLDEGMNTEAFF.

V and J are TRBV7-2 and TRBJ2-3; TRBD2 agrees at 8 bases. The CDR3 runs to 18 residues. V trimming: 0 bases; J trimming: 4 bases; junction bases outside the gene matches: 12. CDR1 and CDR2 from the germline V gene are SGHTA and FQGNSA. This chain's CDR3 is CASSLARPGLGSPDTQYF. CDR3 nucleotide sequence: TGTGCCAGCAGCTTAGCGAGGCCGGGACTAGGGTCCCCAGATACGCAGTATTTT. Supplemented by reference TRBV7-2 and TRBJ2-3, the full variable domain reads GAGVSQSPSNKVTEKGKDVELRCDPISGHTALYWYRQSLGQGLEFLIYFQGNSAPDKSGLPSDRFSAERTGGSVSTLTIQRTQQEDSAVYLCASSLARPGLGSPDTQYFGPGTRLTVL.